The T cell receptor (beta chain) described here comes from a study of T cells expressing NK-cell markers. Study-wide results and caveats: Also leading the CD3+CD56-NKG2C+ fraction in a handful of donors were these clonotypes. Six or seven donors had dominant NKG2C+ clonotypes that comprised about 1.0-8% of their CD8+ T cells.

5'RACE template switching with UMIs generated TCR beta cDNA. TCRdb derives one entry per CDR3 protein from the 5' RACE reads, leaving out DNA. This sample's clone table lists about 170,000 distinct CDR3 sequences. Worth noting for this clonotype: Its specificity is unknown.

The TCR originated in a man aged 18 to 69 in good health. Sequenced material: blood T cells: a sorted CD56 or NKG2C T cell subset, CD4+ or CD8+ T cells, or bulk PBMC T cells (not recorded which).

CDR3 protein: CASSRTGGDNLPEAFF. V is TRBV6-2 or TRBV6-3 and J is TRBJ1-1; lacking DNA, the TRBD1 call made by TCRdb goes unchecked. Germline lookup yields CDR1 MNHEY and CDR2 SVGEGT. This CDR3 region has 16 residues.